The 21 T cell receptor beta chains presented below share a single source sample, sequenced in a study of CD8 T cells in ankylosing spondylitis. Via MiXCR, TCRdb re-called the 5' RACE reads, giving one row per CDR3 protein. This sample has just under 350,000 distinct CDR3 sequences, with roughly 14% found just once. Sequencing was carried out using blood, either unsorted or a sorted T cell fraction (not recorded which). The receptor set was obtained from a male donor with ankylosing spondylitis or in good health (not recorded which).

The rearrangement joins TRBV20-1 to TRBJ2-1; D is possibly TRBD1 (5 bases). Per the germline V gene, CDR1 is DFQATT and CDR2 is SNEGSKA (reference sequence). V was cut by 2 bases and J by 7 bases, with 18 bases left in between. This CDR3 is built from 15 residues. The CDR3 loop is CSARRTLGIINEQFF. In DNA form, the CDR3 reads TGCAGTGCTAGAAGGACACTGGGTATCATAAATGAGCAGTTCTTC.

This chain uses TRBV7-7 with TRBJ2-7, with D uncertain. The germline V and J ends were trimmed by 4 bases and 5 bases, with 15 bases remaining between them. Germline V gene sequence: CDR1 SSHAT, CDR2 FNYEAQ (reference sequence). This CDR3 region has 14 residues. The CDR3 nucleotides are TGTGCCAGCAGCTCTGCGTGGAGCCCGAACGAGCAGTACTTC. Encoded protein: CASSSAWSPNEQYF.

The DNA for the CDR3 is TGTGCCAGCAGCTCCTGGGGACAAAACAATGAGCAGTTCTTC. Residues: CASSSWGQNNEQFF. The J gene is TRBJ2-1, the V gene TRBV7-2; weak D call: TRBD1 (6 bases). Germline CDR1 reads SGHTA; CDR2 reads FQGNSA. V lost 4 bases to trimming and J lost 5 bases, with 12 bases between them. The CDR3 extends over 14 amino acids.

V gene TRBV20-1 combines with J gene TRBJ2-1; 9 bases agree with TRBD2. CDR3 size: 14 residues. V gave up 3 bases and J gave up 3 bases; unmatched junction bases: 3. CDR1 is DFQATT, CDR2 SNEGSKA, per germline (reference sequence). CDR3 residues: CSARAGGFYNEQFF. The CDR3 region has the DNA TGCAGTGCTAGGGCGGGAGGGTTCTACAATGAGCAGTTCTTC.

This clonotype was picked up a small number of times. CDR3 region: CASSLEVGQNYGYTF. The CDR3 DNA is TGTGCCAGCAGCTTGGAAGTGGGGCAGAACTATGGCTACACCTTC. V gene TRBV5-4 combines with J gene TRBJ1-2, with a weak D call TRBD1 (5 bases). V was shortened by 0 bases and J by 2 bases, with 11 bases between the two germline ends. The length of the CDR3 is 15 residues. Germline V gene lookup returns CDR1 SGHNT and CDR2 YYREEE (reference sequence).

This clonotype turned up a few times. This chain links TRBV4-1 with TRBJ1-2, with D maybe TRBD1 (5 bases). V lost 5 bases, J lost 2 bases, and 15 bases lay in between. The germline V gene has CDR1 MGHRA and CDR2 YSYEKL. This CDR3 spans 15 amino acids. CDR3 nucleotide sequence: TGCGCCAGCAGCTCAAGGGACGGGAGGAACTATGGCTACACCTTC. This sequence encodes CASSSRDGRNYGYTF.

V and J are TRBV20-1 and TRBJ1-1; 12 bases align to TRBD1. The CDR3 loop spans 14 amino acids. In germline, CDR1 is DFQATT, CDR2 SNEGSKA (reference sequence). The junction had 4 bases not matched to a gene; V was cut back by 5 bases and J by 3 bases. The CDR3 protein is CSARDRGLDTEAFF. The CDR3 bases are TGCAGTGCTCGGGACAGGGGGCTGGACACTGAAGCTTTCTTT.

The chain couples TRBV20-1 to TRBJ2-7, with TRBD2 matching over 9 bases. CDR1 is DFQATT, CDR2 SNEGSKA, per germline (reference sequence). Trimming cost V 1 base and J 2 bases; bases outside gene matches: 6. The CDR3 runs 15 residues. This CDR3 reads CSARVRTSETYEQYF. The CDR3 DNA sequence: TGCAGTGCTAGAGTCAGGACTAGCGAGACCTACGAGCAGTACTTC.

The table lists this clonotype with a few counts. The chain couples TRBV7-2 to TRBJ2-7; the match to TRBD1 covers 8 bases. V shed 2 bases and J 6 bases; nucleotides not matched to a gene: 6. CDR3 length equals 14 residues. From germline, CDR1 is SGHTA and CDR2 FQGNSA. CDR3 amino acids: CASSLTMTGVEQYF. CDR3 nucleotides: TGTGCCAGCAGCTTAACGATGACAGGGGTCGAGCAGTACTTC.

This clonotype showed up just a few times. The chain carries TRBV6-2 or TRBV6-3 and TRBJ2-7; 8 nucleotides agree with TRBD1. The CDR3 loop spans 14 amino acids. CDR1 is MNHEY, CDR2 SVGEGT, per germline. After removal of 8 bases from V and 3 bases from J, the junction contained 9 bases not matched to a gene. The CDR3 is CASARRDRFYEQYF. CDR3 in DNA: TGTGCCAGCGCACGCCGGGACAGGTTCTACGAGCAGTACTTC.

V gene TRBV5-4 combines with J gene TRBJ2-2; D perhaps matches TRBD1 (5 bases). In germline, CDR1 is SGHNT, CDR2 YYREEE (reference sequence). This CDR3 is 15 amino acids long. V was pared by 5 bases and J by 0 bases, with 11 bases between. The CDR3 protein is CASRLGASNTGELFF. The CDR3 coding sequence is TGTGCCAGCAGGTTAGGGGCCTCGAACACCGGGGAGCTGTTTTTT.

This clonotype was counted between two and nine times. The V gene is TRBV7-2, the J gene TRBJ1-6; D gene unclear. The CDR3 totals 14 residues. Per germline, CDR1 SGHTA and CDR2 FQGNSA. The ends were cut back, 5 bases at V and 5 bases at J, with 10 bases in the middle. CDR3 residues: CASSPRADNSPLHF. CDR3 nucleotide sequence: TGTGCCAGCAGCCCCCGGGCCGATAATTCACCCCTCCACTTT.

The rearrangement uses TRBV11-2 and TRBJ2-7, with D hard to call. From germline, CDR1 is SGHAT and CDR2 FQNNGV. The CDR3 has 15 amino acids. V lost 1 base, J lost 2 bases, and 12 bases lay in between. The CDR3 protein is CASSLVYGGTYEQYF. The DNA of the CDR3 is TGTGCCAGCAGCTTAGTATACGGCGGTACCTACGAGCAGTACTTC.

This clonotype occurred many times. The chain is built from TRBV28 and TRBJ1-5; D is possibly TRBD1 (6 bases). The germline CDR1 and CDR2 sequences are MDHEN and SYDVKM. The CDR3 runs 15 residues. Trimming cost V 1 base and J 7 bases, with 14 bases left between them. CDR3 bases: TGTGCCAGCAGTTTATCCTACCAGGGGTGGCAGCCCCAGCATTTT. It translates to CASSLSYQGWQPQHF.

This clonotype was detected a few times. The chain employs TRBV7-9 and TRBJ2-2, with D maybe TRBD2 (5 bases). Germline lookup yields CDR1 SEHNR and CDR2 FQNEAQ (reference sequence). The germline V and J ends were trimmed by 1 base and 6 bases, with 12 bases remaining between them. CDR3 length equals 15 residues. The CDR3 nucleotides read TGTGCCAGCAGCTTAGGAGTAGGAGGAGCCGGGGAGCTGTTTTTT. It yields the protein CASSLGVGGAGELFF.

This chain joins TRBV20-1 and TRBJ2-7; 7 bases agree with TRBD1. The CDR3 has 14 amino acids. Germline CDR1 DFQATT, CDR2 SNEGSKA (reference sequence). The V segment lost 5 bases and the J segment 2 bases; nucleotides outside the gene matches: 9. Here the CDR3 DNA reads TGCAGTGCTGTACAAAGGGACAGCACCTACGAGCAGTACTTC. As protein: CSAVQRDSTYEQYF.

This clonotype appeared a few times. The CDR3 DNA follows: TGTGCCAGCAGTTACAACCGACAGTGGGATGGCTACACCTTC. Amino acids: CASSYNRQWDGYTF. The chain is built from TRBV6-5 and TRBJ1-2, with D maybe TRBD1 (5 bases). V lost 2 bases and J 6 bases, leaving 13 bases between the germline ends. CDR1 is MNHEY and CDR2 is SVGAGI in the germline V gene. The length of the CDR3 is 14 residues.

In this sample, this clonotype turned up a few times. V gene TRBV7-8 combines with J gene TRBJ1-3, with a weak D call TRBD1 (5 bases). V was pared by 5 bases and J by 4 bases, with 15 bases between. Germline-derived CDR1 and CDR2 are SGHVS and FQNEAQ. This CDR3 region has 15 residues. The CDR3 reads CASSEAGGGGNTIYF. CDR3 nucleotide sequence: TGTGCCAGCAGCGAGGCTGGGGGAGGAGGAAACACCATATATTTT.

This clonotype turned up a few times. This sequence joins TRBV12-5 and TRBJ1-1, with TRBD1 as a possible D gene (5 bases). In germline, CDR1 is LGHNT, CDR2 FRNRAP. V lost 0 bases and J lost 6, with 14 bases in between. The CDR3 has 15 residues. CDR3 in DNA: TGTGCTAGTGGTTTGGTGAGAGGGGTGATGGCTGAAGCTTTCTTT. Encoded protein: CASGLVRGVMAEAFF.

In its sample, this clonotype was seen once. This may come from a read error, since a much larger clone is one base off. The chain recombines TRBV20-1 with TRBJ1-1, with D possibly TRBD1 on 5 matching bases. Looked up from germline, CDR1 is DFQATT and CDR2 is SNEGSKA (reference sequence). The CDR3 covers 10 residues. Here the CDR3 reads CCARGTEAFF. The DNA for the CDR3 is TGCTGTGCTAGGGGCACTGAAGCTTTCTTT.

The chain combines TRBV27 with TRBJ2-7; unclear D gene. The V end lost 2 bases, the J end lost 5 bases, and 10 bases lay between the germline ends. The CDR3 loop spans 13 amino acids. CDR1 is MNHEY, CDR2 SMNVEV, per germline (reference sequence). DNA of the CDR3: TGTGCCAGCAGTTTAGACGTTGGGGACGAGCAGTACTTC. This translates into CASSLDVGDEQYF.